This T cell receptor (beta chain) is from a study of blood T cell repertoires in COVID-19. This CDR3 contains 15 residues. Unmatched junction bases numbered 3, after V lost 3 bases and J lost 0 bases. Germline V gene sequence: CDR1 MGHRA, CDR2 YSYEKL. Authors' methods: How many nucleated cells were present was estimated from reference gene primer amplification. The method was immunoSEQ multiplex PCR; TCRdb's version includes in-frame clones alone and lacks a portion of them. The V and J calls and clone size were taken over from that table, and D and trimming were inferred from the DNA. The sample records approximately 210,000 clones, around 90% being singletons.

The chain links TRBV4-1 to TRBJ1-1, with 8 bases lining up with TRBD1. Material: peripheral blood. The sequence was obtained from a man in his thirties or forties with acute or convalescent COVID-19. This chain's CDR3 is CASSHSGQVNTEAFF. The CDR3 DNA reads as TGCGCCAGCAGCCATTCGGGACAGGTGAACACTGAAGCTTTCTTT.